The 27 T cell receptor beta chains listed next were all sequenced from one sample in a study of tumor-infiltrating lymphocytes in primary liver carcinoma. Starting material for RNA and DNA co-extraction consisted of roughly 19-34 mg of unsorted bulk tissue. Constant-region priming of approximately 500 ng total RNA yielded TCR beta cDNA. ARM-PCR, slightly modified, supplied the TCR beta libraries through three nested multiplex PCR rounds. Researchers ran the first two PCR rounds for roughly 11 cycles each with TRBV1-TRBV30 forward primers and a C-beta reverse primer. TCRdb re-called the multiplex PCR reads with MiXCR, one entry per CDR3 protein. The sample yields approximately 100,000 distinct CDR3 sequences, more than 65% seen once. Sequencing was carried out using liver tumor tissue from sampling region 2. Described subset: tumor region T2, inferior pole. The receptors originated from a woman between 55 and 75 years old with primary liver carcinoma and hepatitis B virus infection.

Notes on this clonotype: A much larger clonotype is one base distant, so this may be a read error. The CDR3 does not close with the conserved phenylalanine or tryptophan, likely indicating a read error. The chain carries TRBV5-1 and TRBJ2-3; D perhaps matches TRBD1 (6 bases). The germline V and J ends were trimmed by 0 bases and 0 bases, with 17 bases remaining between them. This CDR3 spans 18 amino acids. CDR1 and CDR2 (germline): SGHRS, YFSETQ. CDR3 sequence: CASSLGVRQDFSTDTQYL. DNA for the CDR3: TGCGCCAGCAGCTTGGGGGTGAGACAGGACTTTAGCACAGATACGCAGTATTTG.

This clonotype was picked up a small number of times. The gene calls are TRBV2 and TRBJ2-3, with unresolved D. CDR1 SNHLY and CDR2 FYNNEI come from the germline V gene. V was pared by 4 bases and J by 2 bases, with 13 bases between. The CDR3 is 15 amino acids. The CDR3 DNA sequence: TGTGCCAGCAGTGGCGACCGAGCTAACACAGATACGCAGTATTTT. Amino acids: CASSGDRANTDTQYF.

This clonotype was picked up many times. The chain carries TRBV28 and TRBJ1-3; D is ambiguous. Germline assignment: CDR1 MDHEN and CDR2 SYDVKM. The CDR3 totals 14 residues. Trimming took 6 bases from V and 3 from J, leaving 12 bases between them. The CDR3 DNA follows: TGTGCCAGCAGCATGTTTGGGGTTGGAAACACCATATATTTT. Its protein is CASSMFGVGNTIYF.

In regard to this clonotype: Being one base from a much bigger clone, this may be a read error. CDR3 sequence reads: CASSPPAGGYQETQYF. The CDR3, as DNA: TGTGCCAGCAGCCCACCGGCAGGGGGCTACCAAGAGACCCAGTACTTC. The rearrangement links TRBV5-5 to TRBJ2-5, with 8 bases identical to TRBD1. J gave up 0 bases and V 4 bases, and 8 bases lay outside the gene matches. Germline CDR1 reads SGHKS; CDR2 reads YYEKEE (reference sequence). The CDR3 runs to 16 residues.

A word on this clonotype: A much larger clone lies one base from this, so it may be a read error. V is TRBV28 and J is TRBJ2-2, with D perhaps given as TRBD1 or TRBD2 (6 bases each). Germline assignment: CDR1 MDHEN and CDR2 SYDVKM. This CDR3 comprises 16 residues. DNA of the CDR3: TGTGCCAGCAGTAAACCTAACGGACAGTCCACCGGGGGGCTGTTTTTT. Translated, it gives CASSKPNGQSTGGLFF.

The chain carries TRBV4-1 and TRBJ2-4; 11 nucleotides align to TRBD2. Trimming cost V 3 bases and J 7 bases; bases outside gene matches: 11. Germline CDR1 is MGHRA and CDR2 is YSYEKL. The CDR3 is made up of 17 amino acids. CDR3 nucleotide sequence: TGCGCCAGCAGCCAGACCGGGACTAGCGGAACTACTAACATTCAGTACTTC. Encoded protein: CASSQTGTSGTTNIQYF.

In the case of this clonotype: One junction end does not reproduce the germline sequence, and a read error may be involved. The V and J genes are TRBV10-3 and TRBJ2-7; the D is unclear. CDR1 is ENHRY and CDR2 is SYGVKD in the germline V gene. This CDR3 is built from 17 residues. This CDR3 is CAISGSEFQANTYEQYF. The CDR3 region has the DNA TGCGCCATCAGTGGATCCGAATTCCAGGCGAACACCTACGAGCAGTACTTC.

As to this clonotype: At one of its ends the junction is not consistent with the germline gene, which may arise from a read error. The CDR3 is CASSISPGLAGGRVWNEQFF. CDR3 nucleotide sequence: TGTGCCAGTAGTATTTCTCCGGGACTAGCGGGAGGGCGGGTTTGGAATGAGCAATTCTTC. The chain combines TRBV19 with TRBJ2-1; 16 bases line up with TRBD2. Germline-derived CDR1 and CDR2 are LNHDA and SQIVND (reference sequence). CDR3 size: 20 residues.

On this clonotype itself: One end of the junction fails to match germline, which may point to a read error. This chain connects TRBV5-6 to TRBJ2-2; D gene uncertain. The CDR3 spans 16 residues. Germline lookup yields CDR1 SGHDT and CDR2 YYEEEE. Written as DNA, the CDR3 is TGTGCCAGTAGCTTCGGTGGCAACGCGGACACCGGGGAGCTGTTTTTT. As protein: CASSFGGNADTGELFF.

To note about this clonotype: Mismatch with germline at one junction end may stem from a read error. The V gene is TRBV6-1, the J gene TRBJ2-7; 8 positions match TRBD2. The CDR3 length is 15 residues. Germline V CDR1 and CDR2: MNHNS, SASEGT. CDR3: CASNSGGTRLYEQYF. CDR3 bases: TGTGCTAGCAATTCCGGCGGGACTAGATTATACGAGCAGTACTTC.

About this clonotype: Given a much more abundant clone one base away, this may be a read error. This chain joins TRBV13 and TRBJ1-3; D is undetermined. Germline V gene sequence: CDR1 PRHDT, CDR2 FYEKMQ (reference sequence). CDR3 length: 17 residues. The CDR3 sequence: CASSSPRVSFSGNNIYF. The CDR3 coding sequence is TGTGCCAGCAGCTCCCCCCGGGTGAGCTTCTCTGGAAACAACATATATTTT.

Here the CDR3 DNA reads TGTGCCAGCAGTCAGACACAAAAGAACTATGGCTACACCTTC. This encodes CASSQTQKNYGYTF. This chain uses TRBV6-5 with TRBJ1-2, with D unresolved. V lost 5 bases, J lost 2 bases, and 12 bases lay in between. This CDR3 has 14 amino acids. Germline CDR1 MNHEY, CDR2 SVGAGI.

A note on this clonotype: The germline gene is not matched at one end of the junction; a read error may be the cause. V usage is TRBV11-3 and J usage is TRBJ2-1, with D tentatively TRBD2 (7 bases). Germline V gene data show CDR1 as SGHNT and CDR2 as YENEEA. The CDR3 has 17 amino acids. CDR3: CAISSRGARTKGNEQFF. Written as DNA, the CDR3 is TGTGCCATCAGCTCCCGGGGGGCACGGACCAAGGGCAATGAGCAGTTCTTC. Together with reference TRBV11-3 and TRBJ2-1, the CDR3 gives the full variable domain: EAGVVQSPRYKIIEKKQPVAFWCNPISGHNTLYWYLQNLGQGPELLIRYENEEAVDDSQLPKDRFSAERLKGVDSTLKIQPAELGDSAVYLCAISSRGARTKGNEQFFGPGTRLTVL.

Worth noting for this clonotype: Its ends do not fully match the called genes, so a read error is possible. The V call is TRBV7-2, the J call TRBJ2-7; 9 bases match TRBD1. CDR3 size: 15 residues. Germline values: CDR1 SGHTA, CDR2 FQGNSA. DNA of the CDR3: TGTGCCAGCAGCCGATCGGGACAGGGCTCCAACGAGCAGTACTTC. This codes for CASSRSGQGSNEQYF.

This rearrangement joins TRBV24-1 to TRBJ2-1; 7 bases map to TRBD1. From germline, CDR1 is KGHDR and CDR2 SFDVKD. The CDR3 extends over 15 amino acids. Trimming at V came to 3 bases and at J to 7 bases, leaving 8 bases not matched to a gene. The CDR3 DNA follows: TGTGCCACCAGTGATCCGGGACAGCAACTTAATGAGCAGTTCTTC. It translates to CATSDPGQQLNEQFF.

CDR3: CANIQRGSSYEQYF. The CDR3 DNA follows: TGTGCCAACATCCAGCGGGGTAGCTCCTACGAGCAGTACTTC. V usage is TRBV4-2 and J usage is TRBJ2-7; 7 positions match TRBD2. Germline V gene data show CDR1 as LGHNA and CDR2 as YNFKEQ. V was pared by 10 bases and J by 0 bases, with 9 bases of the junction left unmatched. The length of the CDR3 is 14 residues.

On this clonotype: One end of the junction fails to match germline, which may point to a read error. The V and J genes are TRBV7-8 and TRBJ1-1; D not certain. Germline CDR1 is SGHVS and CDR2 is FQNEAQ. The CDR3 is 16 amino acids. The CDR3 here is CAGSLAYGFFGTEAFF. In DNA, the CDR3 is TGCGCCGGTAGCTTAGCGTATGGTTTCTTTGGGACTGAAGCTTTCTTT.

About this clonotype itself: It is likely a read error, because the conserved phenylalanine at the end of the CDR3 is missing. The chain couples TRBV11-3 to TRBJ2-3; TRBD2 agrees at 9 bases. V trimming: 7 bases; J trimming: 0 bases; junction bases outside the gene matches: 14. In germline, CDR1 is SGHNT, CDR2 YENEEA. CDR3 length: 18 amino acids. CDR3 in amino acids: CASIRWIAGEDSTDTQYL. The CDR3 bases are TGTGCCAGCATCCGTTGGATAGCGGGAGAAGATAGCACAGATACGCAGTATCTT.

On this clonotype: An end of the junction does not agree with germline; a read error may underlie this. The CDR3: CVSSQGGSGRYNEQSF. The CDR3 DNA reads TGTGTCAGCAGCCAAGGAGGTAGCGGGCGCTACAATGAGCAGTCCTTC. V and J are TRBV4-2 and TRBJ2-1; 7 nucleotides agree with TRBD2. CDR3 length: 16 residues. Germline V gives CDR1 LGHNA, CDR2 YNFKEQ.

About this clonotype: No conserved phenylalanine or tryptophan is present at the end of the CDR3, so a read error is the likely explanation. The chain carries TRBV5-1 and TRBJ2-5; weak D call: TRBD2 (6 bases). This CDR3 region has 15 residues. Germline loops: CDR1 SGHRS, CDR2 YFSETQ. Between the trimmed V and J ends, which lost 0 bases and 4 bases, there was a span of 13 bases. In DNA form, the CDR3 reads TGCGCCAGCAGCTTGGGAGGCGGGACGGGAGAGACCCAGTACATC. Amino acids: CASSLGGGTGETQYI.

Concerning this clonotype: A much larger clone differs by one base, so this may be a read error. V usage is TRBV4-2 and J usage is TRBJ2-2, with 9 bases that match TRBD2. This CDR3 spans 17 amino acids. Per germline, CDR1 LGHNA and CDR2 YNFKEQ. CDR3 residues: CVSSQQPGGRGTGELFF. In DNA, the CDR3 is TGTGTCAGCAGCCAACAACCGGGCGGGAGGGGCACCGGGGAGCTGTTTTTT.

This clonotype was detected once. The final CDR3 position lacks the conserved phenylalanine or tryptophan, pointing to a likely read error. V usage is TRBV11-2 and J usage is TRBJ2-7; 8 bases line up with TRBD1. Germline loops: CDR1 SGHAT, CDR2 FQNNGV. The CDR3 extends over 16 amino acids. The CDR3 sequence is CASNLASGTGGYEQYY. The CDR3 DNA follows: TGTGCCAGCAACTTAGCGTCGGGGACAGGAGGCTACGAGCAGTACTAC.

This clonotype appeared once. The chain is built from TRBV29-1 and TRBJ2-5, with 8 bases identical to TRBD1. This CDR3 contains 15 residues. J was trimmed by 11 bases and V by 1 base; bases with no gene match: 15. Germline CDR1 is SQVTM and CDR2 is ANQGSEA. This CDR3 is CSVEGETGAQEAQYF. CDR3 in DNA: TGCAGCGTTGAAGGGGAGACAGGGGCACAAGAGGCACAGTACTTC.

This clonotype has just one count. The germline gene is not matched at one end of the junction; a read error may be the cause. The chain joins TRBV7-8 to TRBJ2-1; TRBD1 matches at 7 bases. The CDR3 extends over 16 amino acids. Germline V gene data show CDR1 as SGHVS and CDR2 as FQNEAQ. The CDR3 loop reads CVSSRMGQWTYNEQFF. The DNA of the CDR3 is TGTGTCAGCAGCCGGATGGGACAGTGGACCTACAATGAGCAGTTCTTC.

About this clonotype: One end of the junction varies from germline; a read error may be responsible. The rearrangement joins TRBV5-1 to TRBJ2-5; 8 positions match TRBD1. CDR3 length: 16 amino acids. Germline-derived CDR1 and CDR2 are SGHRS and YFSETQ. DNA of the CDR3: TGCGCCATCAGCTTTAGAGGACAGGGAACTCAAGAGACCCAGTACTTC. It specifies CAISFRGQGTQETQYF.

This clonotype was recorded many times. The chain combines TRBV29-1 with TRBJ2-3; 8 nucleotides align to TRBD1. The CDR3 runs to 15 residues. V dropped 7 bases and J dropped 1; count of bases not matched to a gene: 10. Germline V gene data show CDR1 as SQVTM and CDR2 as ANQGSEA. CDR3 in amino acids: CSAMTGVSGTDTQYF. CDR3 nucleotide sequence: TGCAGCGCTATGACAGGGGTCAGCGGCACAGATACGCAGTATTTT.

As for this clonotype: Just one base apart from a much larger clone, this may be a read error. The chain recombines TRBV5-8 with TRBJ2-1; the D gene is possibly TRBD1 (6 bases). Trimming removed 2 bases at V and 7 bases at J, with 10 bases between. Germline V CDR1 and CDR2: SGHTS, YDEGEE. This CDR3 contains 13 residues. The CDR3 loop is CASSFDRPNEQFF. The CDR3 DNA sequence: TGTGCCAGCAGCTTCGACAGGCCAAATGAGCAGTTCTTC.